This TCR beta chain was recorded in a study of shared clonotypes between healthy human individuals. Original handling: Filtering differed since immunoSEQ provided only junctions, with no quality scores. This table comes from immunoSEQ multiplex PCR, and its TCRdb copy is limited to in-frame clones, with some not included. That table supplies the V and J calls and clone size; D and trimming were determined from the DNA. Of fewer than 850,000 clones listed, 72% were seen once; the top ten hold about 2%. Investigators divided CD4+ cells into CD45RA+ naive and CD45RA-negative memory subsets. The V gene end was trimmed by 3 bases and the J gene end by 4 bases; junction bases not matched to a gene: 11. This CDR3 spans 17 amino acids. In germline, CDR1 is SQVTM, CDR2 ANQGSEA. Study-level results: Estimated richness was generally greater in naive than memory subsets.

This clone has just a few counts. Its antigen is undetermined. Sequenced sample: memory CD4+ T cells sorted from blood. Sample subset: CD45RA-negative fraction. V is TRBV29-1 and J is TRBJ2-1; 11 nucleotides match TRBD2. The sequence derives from a woman younger than 45 in good health. The CDR3 DNA follows: TGCAGCGTTGATAGGGGGTCCGGGACTAGCGGATACAATGAGCAGTTCTTC. It codes for CSVDRGSGTSGYNEQFF.